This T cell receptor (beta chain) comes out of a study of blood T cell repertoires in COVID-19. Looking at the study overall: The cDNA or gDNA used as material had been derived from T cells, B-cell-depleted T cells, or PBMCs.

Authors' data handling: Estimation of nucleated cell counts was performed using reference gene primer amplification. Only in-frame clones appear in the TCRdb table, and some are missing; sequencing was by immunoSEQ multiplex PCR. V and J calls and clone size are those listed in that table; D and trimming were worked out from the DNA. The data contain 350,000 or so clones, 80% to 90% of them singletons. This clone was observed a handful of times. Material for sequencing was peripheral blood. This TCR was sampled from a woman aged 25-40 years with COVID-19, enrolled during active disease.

Here the CDR3 DNA reads TGTGCCAGCAGCCCGGGACAGGGAGGAAGAGGAAACACCATATATTTT. Protein product: CASSPGQGGRGNTIYF. V usage is TRBV7-9 and J usage is TRBJ1-3; the match to TRBD1 covers 9 bases. This CDR3 contains 16 residues. The germline V gene encodes CDR1 SEHNR and CDR2 FQNEAQ (reference sequence). Germline trimming cut 5 bases from V and 4 bases from J; bases unmatched to any gene: 9.